The T cell receptor (beta chain) under discussion was sequenced for a study of CD8 T cells in Susac syndrome. The CDR3 consists of 16 residues. V dropped 1 base and J dropped 6; count of bases not matched to a gene: 9. The germline V gene encodes CDR1 SNHLY and CDR2 FYNNEI. Reverse transcription of about 0.5 to 1 ug RNA was performed with random hexamers. TCRdb analysed the immunoSEQ multiplex PCR reads with MiXCR anew, one entry per CDR3 protein. This sample carries fewer than 200,000 distinct CDR3 sequences, about 93% of them seen once, and the ten largest clones take around 0.096%. The sequence came from a human donor in good health. The source material was CD4+ T cells from PBMCs. V gene TRBV2 combines with J gene TRBJ1-1, with 9 bases aligning to TRBD1. The CDR3 reads CASSEGRGTGRAEAFF. The CDR3, as DNA: TGTGCCAGCAGTGAAGGGAGAGGGACAGGGAGGGCTGAAGCTTTCTTT.